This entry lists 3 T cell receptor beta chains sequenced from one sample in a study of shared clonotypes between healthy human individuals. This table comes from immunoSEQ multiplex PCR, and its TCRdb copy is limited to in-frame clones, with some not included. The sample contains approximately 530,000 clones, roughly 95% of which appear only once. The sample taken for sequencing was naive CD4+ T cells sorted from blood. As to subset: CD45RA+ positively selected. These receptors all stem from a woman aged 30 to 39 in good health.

The CDR3 DNA sequence: TGCGCCAGCAGCCCCCCCGGGACGGAAGAGACCCAGTACTTC. Amino acids: CASSPPGTEETQYF. The genes are TRBV5-1 and TRBJ2-5; either TRBD1 or TRBD2 may supply D (5 bases each). The CDR3 runs 14 residues. The ends were cut back, 4 bases at V and 3 bases at J, with 13 bases in the middle. Germline V gene lookup returns CDR1 SGHRS and CDR2 YFSETQ.

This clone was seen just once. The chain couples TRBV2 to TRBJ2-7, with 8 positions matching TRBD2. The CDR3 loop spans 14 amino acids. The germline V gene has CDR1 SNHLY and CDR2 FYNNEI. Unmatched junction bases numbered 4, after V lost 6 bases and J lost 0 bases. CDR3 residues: CASRTGTSSYEQYF. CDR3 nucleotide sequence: TGTGCCAGCAGAACCGGGACTAGCTCCTACGAGCAGTACTTC. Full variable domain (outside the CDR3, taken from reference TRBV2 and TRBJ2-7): EPEVTQTPSHQVTQMGQEVILRCVPISNHLYFYWYRQILGQKVEFLVSFYNNEISEKSEIFDDQFSVERPDGSNFTLKIRSTKLEDSAMYFCASRTGTSSYEQYFGPGTRLTVT.

CDR3 nucleotide sequence: TGTGCCAGCAGTGGGGGACAGGGGTCCTACGAGCAGTACTTC. The encoded protein is CASSGGQGSYEQYF. The chain carries TRBV28 and TRBJ2-7, with 10 nucleotides matching TRBD1. Germline V gene lookup returns CDR1 MDHEN and CDR2 SYDVKM. The CDR3 runs to 14 residues. V was pared by 5 bases and J by 1 base, with 2 bases of the junction left unmatched.